This entry concerns a single TCR beta chain. Germline lookup yields CDR1 SGHDT and CDR2 YYEEEE. V was clipped by 4 bases and J by 8 bases; unmatched bases: 14. This CDR3 comprises 15 residues. The record originates from a study of cytomegalovirus exposure and HLA in healthy donors. The primer mix had 60 Vbeta and 13 Jbeta primers. Data came from immunoSEQ multiplex PCR; TCRdb stores just in-frame clones and leaves some out. The sample includes about 120,000 clones, 60% to 85% of them seen just once. The sequenced sample was PBMCs. The receptor was isolated from a woman between 35 and 50 years old in good health and CMV-seropositive. This chain joins TRBV5-6 and TRBJ1-2; 7 nucleotides agree with TRBD1. The CDR3 bases are TGTGCCAGCAGCCCGAAAGGGGGCGCCTCTCGGGGCTACACCTTC. Amino acid sequence: CASSPKGGASRGYTF.